The sequence of this T cell receptor beta chain was determined in a study of T cells after posttransplantation cyclophosphamide. Study-level points and caveats: Later blood repertoires were often dominated by clones from the donor CD8+ memory compartment.

The repertoire was sequenced with immunoSEQ multiplex PCR; TCRdb's copy has only in-frame clones and lacks some. The data show 25,000 to 35,000 clones, about 90% seen once. To note about this clone: The antigen is unknown.

The specimen sequenced was PBMCs. The sequence was obtained from a woman in her 40s with a blood cancer, CMV-positive, and with a related stem cell donor.

The CDR3 is CASSLSGGANEQFF. As DNA, the CDR3 is TGTGCCAGCAGCCTTAGCGGGGGGGCCAATGAGCAGTTCTTC. This rearrangement joins TRBV7-9 to TRBJ2-1; 11 nucleotides match TRBD2. The CDR3 consists of 14 residues. In germline, CDR1 is SEHNR, CDR2 FQNEAQ (reference sequence). The J segment lost 6 bases and the V segment lost 5 bases, leaving 3 bases of the junction unmatched. The entire variable domain, with the rest obtained from reference TRBV7-9 and TRBJ2-1, is as follows: DTGVSQNPRHKITKRGQNVTFRCDPISEHNRLYWYRQTLGQGPEFLTYFQNEAQLEKSRLLSDRFSAERPKGSFSTLEIQRTEQGDSAMYLCASSLSGGANEQFFGPGTRLTVL.